This TCR beta chain was identified during a study of T-cell memory formation after mild COVID-19. The V end lost 5 bases, the J end lost 7 bases, and 21 bases lay between the germline ends. The CDR3 extends over 17 amino acids. TCRdb analysed the 5' RACE reads with MiXCR anew, one entry per CDR3 protein. The repertoire includes hundreds of thousands of distinct CDR3 sequences, 28% of them detected once, and approximately 13% sits in the top ten. Many counts were recorded for this clonotype. The antigen is undetermined. Study findings and constraints: Contracting clones, day 15 to 85, had balanced CD4/CD8, and later expanders favored CD4+.

The sequence came from an adult woman who had mild COVID-19 (a few samples of this study predate the infection). Cell type and time point are not known. The rearrangement joins TRBV12-3 or TRBV12-4 to TRBJ1-6; D perhaps matches TRBD1 (5 bases). Sequenced sample: PBMCs or a T cell subset sorted from them (not recorded which). The CDR3 is CASSPTGGRTENSPLHF. CDR3 bases: TGTGCCAGCAGTCCCACCGGGGGGAGGACGGAGAATTCACCCCTCCACTTT.